One sample yielded the 7 T cell receptor beta chains listed below, sequenced in a study of cytomegalovirus exposure and HLA in healthy donors (dated by TCRdb to the late 2010s). The library relied on the immunoSEQ multiplex PCR assay. The multiplex PCR relied on a mix of 60 forward primers for TCR Vbeta segments and 13 reverse primers for TCR Jbeta segments. TCRdb took this table from immuneACCESS and kept in-frame rearrangements with V and J called. Such tables lack part of the clones; where checked against another copy, unresolved V genes explain under half of the gap, and the rest is unexplained. Counted in this sample were under 200,000 clones; approximately 11% of them appeared once. Together, the top ten hold approximately 7.8% of the sample. What was sequenced was PBMCs. The receptors shown here come from a man aged 50-60 years in good health and CMV-seropositive.

This rearrangement joins TRBV30 to TRBJ1-1, with D hard to call. Trimming cost V 2 bases and J 1 base, with 14 bases left between them. The CDR3 consists of 15 residues. Germline values: CDR1 GTSNPN, CDR2 SVGIG (reference sequence). The CDR3 DNA reads as TGTGCCTGGAGTACCCCGCCTGAGGGGAACACTGAAGCTTTCTTT. It yields the protein CAWSTPPEGNTEAFF.

The chain joins TRBV5-1 to TRBJ1-4; TRBD1 aligns across 9 bases. The CDR3 runs 13 residues. Looked up from germline, CDR1 is SGHRS and CDR2 is YFSETQ. After removal of 5 bases from V and 7 bases from J, the junction contained 3 bases not matched to a gene. The CDR3 sequence is CASRGTGTEKLFF. The CDR3 DNA reads TGCGCCAGCAGAGGGACAGGGACTGAAAAACTGTTTTTT.

V usage is TRBV4-3 and J usage is TRBJ1-2; the D is unclear. Germline CDR1 and CDR2: LGHNA and YSLEER. The CDR3 loop spans 13 amino acids. V dropped 3 bases and J dropped 8 bases, with 13 bases sitting between them. DNA for the CDR3: TGCGCCAGCAGCCACCAGCAGTCTAGAGGCTACACCTTC. It specifies CASSHQQSRGYTF.

This clone was seen only a few times. In DNA form, the CDR3 reads TGTGCCAGCAGCTTTAACACAGGGGGTGGCGAGCAGTACGTC. It yields the protein CASSFNTGGGEQYV. V and J are TRBV11-2 and TRBJ2-7, with 8 bases identical to TRBD1. The J segment lost 6 bases and the V segment lost 3 bases, leaving 7 bases of the junction unmatched. The CDR3 has 14 amino acids. Per germline, CDR1 SGHAT and CDR2 FQNNGV.

This clone was seen only a few times. The CDR3 protein is CASSKLIIWGANEKLFF. As DNA, the CDR3 is TGTGCCAGCAGCAAGCTTATCATCTGGGGGGCTAATGAAAAACTGTTTTTT. This sequence joins TRBV21-1 and TRBJ1-4. TRBV21-1 is termed a pseudogene. The CDR3 contains 17 residues.

The V and J genes are TRBV7-9 and TRBJ2-7; D remains ambiguous. CDR3 size: 13 residues. Germline V gene data show CDR1 as SEHNR and CDR2 as FQNEAQ (reference sequence). V was pared by 0 bases and J by 2 bases, with 5 bases between. The CDR3 DNA reads as TGTGCCAGCAGCTTAGCACAGCCCTACGAGCAGTACTTC. Its protein is CASSLAQPYEQYF.

The V gene is TRBV5-6, the J gene TRBJ2-7, with a possible D match to TRBD2 (6 bases). The germline V and J ends were trimmed by 4 bases and 3 bases, with 14 bases remaining between them. The CDR3 covers 14 residues. CDR1 and CDR2 from the germline V gene are SGHDT and YYEEEE. The CDR3 reads CASSPHGRGYEQYV. The CDR3 nucleotides are TGTGCCAGCAGCCCTCACGGGCGGGGCTACGAGCAGTACGTC.